This T cell receptor beta chain was captured by sequencing in a study of T-cell memory formation after mild COVID-19. Regarding the study as a whole: Unconfirmed was the SARS-CoV-2 specificity of second-wave clones that peaked on day 37.

TCRalpha and TCRbeta libraries used 5'RACE with constant-segment primers and UMIs. TCRdb analysed the 5' RACE reads with MiXCR anew, one entry per CDR3 protein. The sample holds fewer than 95,000 distinct CDR3 sequences; 13% are singletons and the top ten take about 28%. Trimming cost V 0 bases and J 4 bases, with 16 bases left between them. CDR3 size: 17 residues. The V gene's germline CDR1 is SGHRS and CDR2 YFSETQ. This clonotype has more than one count but fewer than ten. Its antigen remains unknown. This TCR came from an adult woman who had mild COVID-19 (a few samples of this study predate the infection). Cell type and time point are not known. Sequencing was done on a sample of PBMCs or a T cell subset sorted from them (not recorded which). This sequence joins TRBV5-1 and TRBJ1-4, with D tentatively TRBD1 (6 bases). The CDR3 nucleotides are TGCGCCAGCAGCTTGGAAGTCTCGGGGGCCTTTAATGAAAAACTGTTTTTT. As protein: CASSLEVSGAFNEKLFF. Variable domain in full (rest from reference TRBV5-1 and TRBJ1-4): KAGVTQTPRYLIKTRGQQVTLSCSPISGHRSVSWYQQTPGQGLQFLFEYFSETQRNKGNFPGRFSGRQFSNSRSEMNVSTLELGDSALYLCASSLEVSGAFNEKLFFGSGTQLSVL.